This TCR beta chain stems from a study of T cells in Graves' hyperthyroidism and ophthalmopathy. V was clipped by 3 bases and J by 5 bases; unmatched bases: 13. CDR1 and CDR2 (germline): SGHAT, FQDESV (reference sequence). This CDR3 has 17 amino acids. This clonotype appeared a few times. The antigen is unknown. Overall study findings and caveats: The majority of expanded thyroid clonotypes above 0.001 also appeared in blood.

Patients aged 18 to 65 had newly diagnosed hyperthyroidism lasting under 2 months. There were TCR beta CDR3 regions amplified from RNA transcripts. When the TCR CDR3 underwent first-round RT-PCR, the HTBI primer set was used. MiXCR, run by TCRdb on the multiplex PCR reads, gives a single entry per CDR3 protein. The data show about 620,000 distinct CDR3 sequences, with under 20% seen just once and around 3.9% held by the top ten. The chain is built from TRBV11-1 and TRBJ2-5; TRBD2 matches at 9 bases. Sequenced sample: blood. The sequence was collected from a young woman with Graves' hyperthyroidism. The CDR3 reads CASSFSGLAREGETQYF. CDR3 bases: TGTGCCAGCAGCTTCTCGGGACTAGCAAGAGAGGGGGAGACCCAGTACTTC.